Listed here are 27 T cell receptor beta chains from one sample, sequenced in a study of Tregs in tolerant kidney transplant recipients. Some clones are missing from TCRdb's copy, which holds only in-frame ones; the method was immunoSEQ multiplex PCR. The table records about 240,000 clones, roughly four fifths of them present only once. Sample: CD4+ T cells from blood. The receptors shown here come from a human donor in good health.

This sequence joins TRBV14 and TRBJ1-2; TRBD1 matches at 9 bases. Germline V gene sequence: CDR1 SGHDN, CDR2 FVKESK. Trimming took 8 bases from V and 0 from J; bases not matched to a gene: 4. This CDR3 has 14 amino acids. The CDR3 loop is CASRGTGTNYGYTF. DNA for the CDR3: TGTGCCAGCCGGGGGACAGGGACTAACTATGGCTACACCTTC.

This chain links TRBV27 with TRBJ2-7; D perhaps matches TRBD2 (6 bases). The CDR3 extends over 15 amino acids. Trimming took 2 bases from V and 6 from J, leaving 17 bases between them. CDR1 is MNHEY, CDR2 SMNVEV, per germline (reference sequence). CDR3 DNA: TGTGCCAGCAGTTTAATTGGTAGCGGACCCGGCGAGCAGTACTTC. It encodes CASSLIGSGPGEQYF.

The rearrangement links TRBV5-1 to TRBJ2-1; 8 bases fit TRBD2. The CDR3 runs to 15 residues. The V and J ends lost 3 bases and 2 bases, in that order; junction bases with no gene match: 4. The V gene's germline CDR1 is SGHRS and CDR2 YFSETQ. The CDR3 loop is CASSSGGFTYNEQFF. DNA of the CDR3: TGCGCCAGCAGCTCGGGGGGGTTTACCTACAATGAGCAGTTCTTC.

DNA for the CDR3: TGTGCCAGCAGTGAAGAAAGCGGGGGGTCCTACAATGAGCAGTTCTTC. Translation gives CASSEESGGSYNEQFF. The chain uses TRBV6-1 and TRBJ2-1, with TRBD2 matching over 9 bases. V lost 1 base to trimming and J lost 1 base; unmatched junction nucleotides: 2. The CDR3 length is 16 residues. CDR1 is MNHNS and CDR2 is SASEGT in the germline V gene.

The rearrangement uses TRBV7-2 and TRBJ2-3; D possibly corresponds to TRBD1 (5 bases). CDR1 and CDR2 from the germline V gene are SGHTA and FQGNSA. CDR3 length: 15 amino acids. V lost 2 bases and J 7 bases, leaving 16 bases between the germline ends. For the CDR3, the DNA is TGTGCCAGCAGCTTATCAAGGACAAGCCGCTATACGCAGTATTTT. Protein sequence: CASSLSRTSRYTQYF.

V is TRBV6-5 and J is TRBJ2-2, with TRBD2 as a possible D gene (6 bases). This CDR3 has 16 amino acids. V was cut by 0 bases and J by 1 base, with 9 bases left in between. Germline loops: CDR1 MNHEY, CDR2 SVGAGI. This chain's CDR3 is CASSYSFGGNTGELFF. The CDR3 DNA follows: TGTGCCAGCAGTTACTCTTTCGGGGGGAACACCGGGGAGCTGTTTTTT.

J is TRBJ2-3 and V is TRBV9; TRBD1 might be the D (6 bases). The germline CDR1 and CDR2 sequences are SGDLS and YYNGEE. V was pared by 4 bases and J by 3 bases, with 15 bases between. The CDR3 has 15 residues. CDR3 region: CASSSQGGHTDTQYF. The CDR3 DNA reads TGTGCCAGCAGCTCACAGGGCGGGCATACAGATACGCAGTATTTT. Together with reference TRBV9 and TRBJ2-3, the CDR3 gives the full variable domain: DSGVTQTPKHLITATGQRVTLRCSPRSGDLSVYWYQQSLDQGLQFLIQYYNGEERAKGNILERFSAQQFPDLHSELNLSSLELGDSALYFCASSSQGGHTDTQYFGPGTRLTVL.

The rearrangement uses TRBV15 and TRBJ2-1, with TRBD2 matching 10 bases. The CDR3 runs 17 residues. CDR1 is LNHNV, CDR2 YYDKDF, per germline (reference sequence). Trimming removed 1 base from V and 7 bases from J; junction bases left unmatched: 10. The CDR3 loop reads CATSRVEWTSGHNEQFF. The CDR3 DNA reads as TGTGCCACCAGCAGAGTCGAATGGACTAGCGGACATAATGAGCAGTTCTTC.

V usage is TRBV19 and J usage is TRBJ2-7; 11 bases are shared with TRBD2. V dropped 10 bases and J dropped 0; count of bases not matched to a gene: 5. Germline CDR1 is LNHDA and CDR2 is SQIVND (reference sequence). The CDR3 extends over 14 amino acids. DNA of the CDR3: TGTGCCACCCAGACTAGCGGGGCCTCCTACGAGCAGTACTTC. Protein product: CATQTSGASYEQYF. The whole variable domain, filled in from reference TRBV19 and TRBJ2-7, reads DGGITQSPKYLFRKEGQNVTLSCEQNLNHDAMYWYRQDPGQGLRLIYYSQIVNDFQKGDIAEGYSVSREKKESFPLTVTSAQKNPTAFYLCATQTSGASYEQYFGPGTRLTVT.

The chain combines TRBV5-4 with TRBJ1-1, with 7 nucleotides matching TRBD1. V was clipped by 4 bases and J by 13 bases; unmatched bases: 13. Germline assignment: CDR1 SGHNT and CDR2 YYREEE (reference sequence). This CDR3 region has 13 residues. The CDR3 DNA reads TGTGCCAGCAGCATAGGGACAGATAGTTGGGGTTTCTTT. Its protein product is CASSIGTDSWGFF.

Only a few counts were recorded for this clone. The rearrangement uses TRBV6-4 and TRBJ2-3, with a tentative D call TRBD1 (6 bases). There are 15 residues in the CDR3. Trimming took off 6 bases at V and 6 bases at J, with 19 bases between the two ends. Germline-derived CDR1 and CDR2 are MRHNA and SNTAGT. CDR3 sequence: CASSELGGRSDTQYF. In nucleotides, the CDR3 is TGTGCCAGCAGCGAACTAGGGGGAAGGTCTGATACGCAGTATTTT.

In the case of this clone: This same CDR3 is encoded by further DNA sequences in the sample. This rearrangement joins TRBV9 to TRBJ1-6, with 10 positions matching TRBD1. The CDR3 extends over 14 amino acids. Germline V lookup: CDR1 SGDLS, CDR2 YYNGEE. With V trimmed by 2 bases and J by 8 bases, 1 base remained unmatched. This chain's CDR3 is CASSVGQGDSPLHF. CDR3 in DNA: TGTGCCAGCAGCGTTGGACAGGGGGATTCACCCCTCCACTTT.

This chain joins TRBV9 and TRBJ2-5, with 9 bases matching TRBD2. With V trimmed by 0 bases and J by 5 bases, 2 bases remained unmatched. The CDR3 sequence is 14 residues long. Looked up from germline, CDR1 is SGDLS and CDR2 is YYNGEE. This CDR3 reads CASSVEAGGETQYF. The CDR3 DNA sequence: TGTGCCAGCAGCGTAGAGGCGGGGGGGGAGACCCAGTACTTC.

V is TRBV15 and J is TRBJ2-7; D is unclear. The V and J ends lost 0 bases and 5 bases respectively, with 5 bases between them. Germline CDR1 reads LNHNV; CDR2 reads YYDKDF (reference sequence). The CDR3 covers 12 residues. The CDR3 spells CATSRDRDEQYF. The CDR3 region has the DNA TGTGCCACCAGCAGAGATAGGGACGAGCAGTACTTC.

This chain joins TRBV28 and TRBJ1-2; 10 nucleotides agree with TRBD1. V trimming: 6 bases; J trimming: 3 bases; junction bases outside the gene matches: 7. Germline assignment: CDR1 MDHEN and CDR2 SYDVKM. The CDR3 totals 15 residues. CDR3 residues: CASRETGGADYGYTF. The CDR3 DNA reads TGTGCCAGCAGGGAGACAGGGGGCGCTGACTATGGCTACACCTTC.

The genes are TRBV7-6 and TRBJ2-5; 10 positions match TRBD2. The CDR3 totals 16 residues. J was trimmed by 7 bases and V by 6 bases; bases with no gene match: 14. Germline lookup yields CDR1 SGHVS and CDR2 FNYEAQ. The CDR3 coding sequence is TGTGCCAGCAGTGGGCTAGCGGGGGCCCACGGGGGGACCCAGTACTTC. This codes for CASSGLAGAHGGTQYF.

This rearrangement joins TRBV7-9 to TRBJ2-5; possibly TRBD2 for D (6 bases). Trimming took 0 bases from V and 1 from J, leaving 15 bases between them. This CDR3 has 17 residues. The germline V gene encodes CDR1 SEHNR and CDR2 FQNEAQ (reference sequence). The chain's CDR3 is CASSLAWIGGIQETQYF. CDR3 nucleotides: TGTGCCAGCAGCTTAGCGTGGATCGGGGGAATCCAAGAGACCCAGTACTTC.

The CDR3 protein is CASSHLSGELFF. Here the CDR3 DNA reads TGCGCCAGCAGTCATCTTTCCGGGGAGCTGTTTTTT. The gene calls are TRBV23-1 and TRBJ2-2; D not resolved. TRBV23-1 is reported as an ORF; its role is uncertain. The CDR3 has 12 amino acids. Trimming cost V 3 bases and J 6 bases, with 5 bases left between them.

The CDR3 spells CASSQVGTSGYNEQFF. The CDR3 nucleotides read TGTGCCAGCAGCCAAGTAGGGACTAGCGGTTACAATGAGCAGTTCTTC. The chain recombines TRBV4-2 with TRBJ2-1; TRBD2 aligns across 11 bases. Germline CDR1 is LGHNA and CDR2 is YNFKEQ. The CDR3 is 16 amino acids. J was trimmed by 4 bases and V by 1 base; bases with no gene match: 3.

The CDR3, as DNA: TGTGCCAGCAGCTTAGTTGGGGCAGGGGGCAATCAGCCCCAGCATTTT. Its translation is CASSLVGAGGNQPQHF. The chain carries TRBV7-2 and TRBJ1-5, with D maybe TRBD1 (6 bases). Trimming cost V 1 base and J 2 bases, with 12 bases left between them. The CDR3 has 16 residues. CDR1 and CDR2 from the germline V gene are SGHTA and FQGNSA.

The chain combines TRBV19 with TRBJ1-1, with 7 bases lining up with TRBD1. Germline values: CDR1 LNHDA, CDR2 SQIVND (reference sequence). Losses at the gene ends were 5 bases for V and 0 bases for J; bases not matched to a gene: 3. CDR3 length: 14 residues. CDR3 loop: CASSLGQLNTEAFF. In DNA, the CDR3 is TGTGCCAGTAGTCTGGGACAGCTGAACACTGAAGCTTTCTTT.

This clone was seen once. This chain uses TRBV19 with TRBJ1-2; D uncertain. CDR3 length: 15 residues. Trimming took 1 base from V and 5 from J, leaving 14 bases between them. The germline V gene encodes CDR1 LNHDA and CDR2 SQIVND (reference sequence). The CDR3: CASSIGRGAEYGYTF. The CDR3 DNA sequence: TGTGCCAGTAGTATAGGCCGGGGAGCAGAATATGGCTACACCTTC.

This rearrangement joins TRBV7-3 to TRBJ2-3, with 10 positions matching TRBD1. Germline CDR1 reads SGHTA; CDR2 reads FQGTGA. The CDR3 runs 15 residues. Trimming cost V 1 base and J 4 bases; bases outside gene matches: 2. The CDR3 is CASSLRDRGPDTQYF. The CDR3 coding sequence is TGTGCCAGCAGCTTAAGGGACAGGGGACCAGATACGCAGTATTTT.

This chain joins TRBV6-5 and TRBJ2-5; no clear D gene. Trimming pared 4 bases from V and 11 bases from J, leaving 11 bases between. The germline V gene encodes CDR1 MNHEY and CDR2 SVGAGI. CDR3 length: 11 residues. CDR3 nucleotide sequence: TGTGCCAGCAGTTCTCTACGAGAGCAGTACTTC. The encoded protein is CASSSLREQYF.

J is TRBJ1-4 and V is TRBV6-1, with 10 bases identical to TRBD1. This CDR3 region has 14 residues. The V and J ends lost 5 bases and 8 bases, in that order; junction bases with no gene match: 5. The germline gives CDR1 MNHNS, CDR2 SASEGT. In nucleotides, the CDR3 is TGTGCCAGCAGTTCCGGGACAGGGGAAGAAAAACTGTTTTTT. It translates to CASSSGTGEEKLFF.

The CDR3 region has the DNA TGTGCCAGTTCGGGGGGGCCCTATGGCTACACCTTC. Translated: CASSGGPYGYTF. The chain has TRBV19 and TRBJ1-2, with D perhaps TRBD1 (6 bases). Trimming pared 8 bases from V and 4 bases from J, leaving 11 bases between. Germline lookup yields CDR1 LNHDA and CDR2 SQIVND (reference sequence). The CDR3 extends over 12 amino acids.

V and J are TRBV4-1 and TRBJ1-1; the D gene is possibly TRBD1 (6 bases). Trimming shortened V by 2 bases and J by 1 base, and 11 bases separated the two germline ends. Germline values: CDR1 MGHRA, CDR2 YSYEKL. The CDR3 runs 15 residues. DNA of the CDR3: TGCGCCAGCAGCCAAAGTGGGGGGCGGAACACTGAAGCTTTCTTT. Translating gives CASSQSGGRNTEAFF.